This T cell receptor (beta chain) was observed in a study of cytomegalovirus exposure and HLA in healthy donors. Study-level points and caveats: There were 150 to 200 TCR beta chains listed as cytomegalovirus-associated.

TCRdb keeps only in-frame clones here, not all; method: immunoSEQ multiplex PCR. The table shows approximately 160,000 clones, with roughly nine tenths occurring only once. As regards this clone: The antigen is not known.

Trimming took off 0 bases at V and 1 base at J, with 8 bases between the two ends. The length of the CDR3 is 15 residues. Germline V gives CDR1 SGDLS, CDR2 YYNGEE. This TCR came from a woman aged 18-29 years in good health and CMV-seropositive. V is TRBV9 and J is TRBJ2-1; D call uncertain. Specimen: PBMCs. The CDR3 sequence is CASSVAPGSYNEQFF. Here the CDR3 DNA reads TGTGCCAGCAGCGTAGCCCCGGGTTCCTACAATGAGCAGTTCTTC. The entire variable domain, with the rest obtained from reference TRBV9 and TRBJ2-1, is as follows: DSGVTQTPKHLITATGQRVTLRCSPRSGDLSVYWYQQSLDQGLQFLIQYYNGEERAKGNILERFSAQQFPDLHSELNLSSLELGDSALYFCASSVAPGSYNEQFFGPGTRLTVL.